This T cell receptor (beta chain) was retrieved from a study of blood T cells in healthy people across ages. Findings and limits, study-wide: Older individuals had lower TCR beta diversity per million T cells (the decline was roughly linear).

Healthy Caucasian individuals from Russia aged about 6 to 90 served as donors. Each sample yielded at least 6 million isolated PBMCs. A note on this clonotype: Antigen unknown.

The authors ran a second PCR of roughly 6 to 12 cycles using a sample-barcoded 5' primer and a J-beta primer mix. A tag from a template-switch adaptor with 12 random nucleotides marked each cDNA molecule. Using its own MiXCR run on the 5' RACE reads, TCRdb lists one record per CDR3 protein. The sample holds about 1.5 million distinct CDR3 sequences, approximately 42% seen once. The TCR originated in a woman in her late teens or twenties in good health. The source material was blood.

The CDR3 loop is CASRRTSGNAYTYEQYF. CDR3 nucleotides: TGTGCCAGCAGGAGAACTAGCGGAAACGCTTACACCTACGAGCAGTACTTC. The J gene is TRBJ2-7, the V gene TRBV6-5; 8 bases agree with TRBD2. V lost 6 bases to trimming and J lost 2 bases; unmatched junction nucleotides: 15. Germline V CDR1 and CDR2: MNHEY, SVGAGI. The CDR3 consists of 17 residues.